Each of the 27 T cell receptor beta chains below was sequenced from the same sample in a study of T-cell reconstitution after alpha-beta-depleted transplantation in children. Preparing the TCRbeta library involved the use of unique molecular identifiers. MiXCR, applied by TCRdb to the PCR reads, yields one record per CDR3 protein. The table shows 80,000 or so distinct CDR3 sequences, with 13% to 15% occurring only once. This specimen consisted of PBMCs, mostly from graft donor cells, obtained 180 days after TCRalphabeta/CD19-depleted stem cell transplant. These receptors originate from a male patient between 2 and 15 years old who had a stem cell transplant for acute lymphoblastic leukemia, so the T cells may come from the graft donor.

The chain links TRBV5-1 to TRBJ2-3, with unresolved D. The CDR3 loop spans 12 amino acids. The V gene's germline CDR1 is SGHRS and CDR2 YFSETQ. V was clipped by 2 bases and J by 4 bases, with 5 bases between them. CDR3 in amino acids: CASSFTADTQYF. CDR3 DNA sequence: TGCGCCAGCAGCTTCACAGCAGATACGCAGTATTTT.

This clonotype was seen only a few times. The CDR3 here is CASSPTPRSSDTQYF. The CDR3 region has the DNA TGTGCCAGCAGCCCAACTCCCCGGTCGTCAGATACGCAGTATTTT. V usage is TRBV7-2 and J usage is TRBJ2-3; D unresolved. Germline V gene sequence: CDR1 SGHTA, CDR2 FQGNSA. Trimming took off 5 bases at V and 4 bases at J, with 16 bases between the two ends. The CDR3 consists of 15 residues.

The V gene is TRBV12-3 or TRBV12-4, the J gene TRBJ1-1; D perhaps matches TRBD1 (5 bases). With 7 bases removed from V and 11 bases from J, the gap between germline ends came to 14 bases. CDR3 length: 11 amino acids. In DNA form, the CDR3 reads TGTGCCAGCACCCTCGAGGGGAATGCTTTCTTT. Amino acids: CASTLEGNAFF.

There are a few counts of this clonotype. The CDR3 DNA follows: TGCGCCAGCAGTGAGTATCAAGCGGGGGATCACAATGAGCAGTTCTTC. Translating it yields CASSEYQAGDHNEQFF. V usage is TRBV10-1 and J usage is TRBJ2-1; 8 bases match TRBD2. The CDR3 is 16 amino acids. Trimming took 1 base from V and 5 from J; bases not matched to a gene: 7. CDR1 and CDR2 (germline): WNHNN, SYGVQD (reference sequence).

V usage is TRBV4-3 and J usage is TRBJ2-1; 9 bases fit TRBD2. CDR3 length: 16 amino acids. CDR1 is LGHNA and CDR2 is YSLEER in the germline V gene. V lost 1 base and J lost 3; bases outside the gene matches: 4. CDR3 nucleotide sequence: TGCGCCAGCAGCCAAGGGCTAGCGGGAATCTACAATGAGCAGTTCTTC. Translating it yields CASSQGLAGIYNEQFF.

The chain is built from TRBV4-3 and TRBJ2-7; D is unclear. CDR1 and CDR2 (germline): LGHNA, YSLEER. V was trimmed by 0 bases and J by 2 bases, leaving 8 bases between them. The CDR3 sequence is 14 residues long. In DNA, the CDR3 is TGCGCCAGCAGCCAAGAATTACAGCCCTACGAGCAGTACTTC. Protein sequence: CASSQELQPYEQYF.

There are a few counts of this clonotype. The chain uses TRBV5-1 and TRBJ1-2; D remains unclear. This CDR3 contains 14 residues. Per germline, CDR1 SGHRS and CDR2 YFSETQ. The V and J ends lost 0 bases and 2 bases respectively, with 8 bases between them. The CDR3 DNA reads TGCGCCAGCAGCTTGGACAGTCTGAACTATGGCTACACCTTC. Translated: CASSLDSLNYGYTF.

There are a few counts of this clonotype. The chain employs TRBV3-1 and TRBJ2-1; D is perhaps TRBD1 (8 bases). The CDR3 contains 19 residues. Between the trimmed V and J ends, which lost 5 bases and 5 bases, there was a span of 28 bases. CDR1 is LGHDT and CDR2 is YNNKEL in the germline V gene (reference sequence). CDR3 nucleotides: TGTGCCAGCAGCTCCCAGACCCGGACAGGGAGGGAAGGGGACAATGAGCAGTTCTTC. Protein: CASSSQTRTGREGDNEQFF.

In its sample, this clonotype was seen a few times. The chain carries TRBV4-2 and TRBJ2-7; TRBD1 might be the D (5 bases). CDR1 LGHNA and CDR2 YNFKEQ come from the germline V gene. V gave up 1 base and J gave up 3 bases, with 13 bases separating them. This CDR3 region has 15 residues. CDR3 DNA: TGTGCCAGCAGCCAAGTTCTACAGGCTCACTACGAGCAGTACTTC. It encodes CASSQVLQAHYEQYF.

J is TRBJ1-5 and V is TRBV4-1; the D is unclear. This CDR3 has 13 residues. The ends were cut back, 0 bases at V and 7 bases at J, with 7 bases in the middle. The V gene's germline CDR1 is MGHRA and CDR2 YSYEKL. CDR3 nucleotides: TGCGCCAGCAGCCAAGACGCGGGGCAGCCCCAGCATTTT. This codes for CASSQDAGQPQHF.

The rearrangement links TRBV7-2 to TRBJ2-7, with D perhaps matching TRBD1 (5 bases). Germline loops: CDR1 SGHTA, CDR2 FQGNSA. Trimming stripped 5 bases from V and 2 bases from J, with 13 bases between. The CDR3 length is 14 residues. The DNA of the CDR3 is TGTGCCAGCAGCCTTTATTGGGGCCCCTACGAGCAGTACTTC. It encodes CASSLYWGPYEQYF.

This clonotype was counted once. The J gene is TRBJ2-5, the V gene TRBV6-5; maybe TRBD2 (5 bases). The CDR3 has 15 amino acids. Trimming shortened V by 2 bases and J by 2 bases, and 12 bases separated the two germline ends. Germline values: CDR1 MNHEY, CDR2 SVGAGI. CDR3 in amino acids: CASSYAPGVQETQYF. CDR3 coding DNA: TGTGCCAGCAGTTACGCTCCCGGGGTGCAAGAGACCCAGTACTTC.

This clonotype has a handful of counts. CDR3 coding DNA: TGCAGCGCCCCCCGGGACGGATTATTTTACGAGCAGTACTTC. Translated, it gives CSAPRDGLFYEQYF. The genes are TRBV29-1 and TRBJ2-7; either TRBD1 or TRBD2 may fit D (5 bases each). This CDR3 region has 14 residues. CDR1 and CDR2 (germline): SQVTM, ANQGSEA. V lost 7 bases and J 4 bases, leaving 20 bases between the germline ends.

The V and J genes are TRBV28 and TRBJ2-7, with TRBD1 matching 10 bases. V dropped 7 bases and J dropped 5; count of bases not matched to a gene: 11. Germline V gene data show CDR1 as MDHEN and CDR2 as SYDVKM. There are 15 residues in the CDR3. The CDR3 loop reads CASTLSGQGSDEQYF. The CDR3 DNA sequence: TGTGCCAGCACCCTATCGGGACAGGGGTCGGACGAGCAGTACTTC.

J is TRBJ2-5 and V is TRBV7-8; a possible D gene is TRBD1 (5 bases). Germline-derived CDR1 and CDR2 are SGHVS and FQNEAQ. The CDR3 sequence is 14 residues long. V shed 2 bases and J shed 7 bases, with 14 bases lying between them. CDR3 protein: CASSLSWGVRTQYF. The CDR3 nucleotides read TGTGCCAGCAGCTTAAGTTGGGGCGTCAGGACCCAGTACTTC.

This clonotype was observed many times. V gene TRBV28 combines with J gene TRBJ2-7, with a weak D call TRBD1 (5 bases). V was shortened by 6 bases and J by 5 bases, with 14 bases between the two germline ends. The germline CDR1 and CDR2 sequences are MDHEN and SYDVKM. CDR3 size: 13 residues. For the CDR3, the DNA is TGTGCCAGCAGCGACAGATTCCCGAACGAGCAGTACTTC. As protein: CASSDRFPNEQYF.

V usage is TRBV19 and J usage is TRBJ2-3; TRBD2 matches at 7 bases. Per germline, CDR1 LNHDA and CDR2 SQIVND (reference sequence). The CDR3 runs 17 residues. The ends lost 5 bases at V and 0 bases at J; junction bases unmatched: 11. For the CDR3, the DNA is TGTGCCAGTAGTCGTGGACTAGGTGGTTTTAGCACAGATACGCAGTATTTT. Its translation is CASSRGLGGFSTDTQYF.

The chain combines TRBV7-2 with TRBJ2-3; 7 nucleotides align to TRBD1. CDR1 and CDR2 (germline): SGHTA, FQGNSA. V lost 5 bases, J lost 2 bases, and 4 bases stayed unmatched. The CDR3 is 14 residues long. The CDR3 bases are TGTGCCAGCAGCCTGGGACAGTCCACAGATACGCAGTATTTT. This encodes CASSLGQSTDTQYF.

In its sample, this clonotype was seen many times. The chain couples TRBV7-8 to TRBJ2-6, with D uncertain. With 3 bases removed from V and 4 bases from J, the gap between germline ends came to 4 bases. Germline V gene lookup returns CDR1 SGHVS and CDR2 FQNEAQ. This CDR3 has 13 residues. Written as DNA, the CDR3 is TGTGCCAGCAGCTTTATCGGGGCCAACGTCCTGACTTTC. It specifies CASSFIGANVLTF.

Concerning this clonotype itself: A read error is possible here, since a much larger clone lies one base away. V and J are TRBV7-2 and TRBJ2-7, with D perhaps matching TRBD1 or TRBD2 (6 bases each). The CDR3 runs 14 residues. V gave up 1 base and J gave up 5 bases, with 12 bases separating them. The V gene's germline CDR1 is SGHTA and CDR2 FQGNSA. CDR3 nucleotides: TGTGCCAGCAGCTTAGAGGGGGGCCGGCACGAGCAGTACTTC. Protein: CASSLEGGRHEQYF.

V gene TRBV7-7 combines with J gene TRBJ2-2, with D possibly being TRBD1 (5 bases). The germline gives CDR1 SSHAT, CDR2 FNYEAQ (reference sequence). This CDR3 is built from 18 residues. V lost 1 base, J lost 4 bases, and 19 bases lay in between. CDR3 DNA: TGTGCCAGCAGCTTAGACTACAGGCCCCCCGACACCACCGGGGAGCTGTTTTTT. Protein: CASSLDYRPPDTTGELFF.

This CDR3 is CASSPLGNIQYF. DNA for the CDR3: TGTGCCAGCAGCCCCTTGGGGAACATTCAGTACTTC. This rearrangement joins TRBV6-6 to TRBJ2-4; D remains unclear. Trimming took 6 bases from V and 7 from J, leaving 10 bases between them. The CDR3 extends over 12 amino acids. CDR1 and CDR2 (germline): MNHNY, SVGAGI (reference sequence).

This clonotype appeared a few times. The chain recombines TRBV20-1 with TRBJ1-1; no clear D gene. Germline CDR1 reads DFQATT; CDR2 reads SNEGSKA (reference sequence). This CDR3 has 14 amino acids. Deletions cut 3 bases from V and 1 base from J, with 12 bases between. The CDR3 DNA reads as TGCAGTGCTAGCAGGCGTCCCTGGAACACTGAAGCTTTCTTT. Translated: CSASRRPWNTEAFF.

The gene calls are TRBV5-1 and TRBJ1-6; 7 positions match TRBD1. J gave up 9 bases and V 7 bases, and 16 bases lay outside the gene matches. Germline V lookup: CDR1 SGHRS, CDR2 YFSETQ. The CDR3 is made up of 16 amino acids. As DNA, the CDR3 is TGCGCCAGCTCCCTTCCGAACAGGGGTTTTGGTTCACCCCTCCACTTT. Residues: CASSLPNRGFGSPLHF.

The CDR3 loop is CASSSTGKRIYEQYF. CDR3 DNA: TGCGCCAGCAGCTCGACAGGGAAGCGGATCTACGAGCAGTACTTC. The V and J genes are TRBV5-1 and TRBJ2-7; 7 bases are a match to TRBD1. Germline loops: CDR1 SGHRS, CDR2 YFSETQ. The CDR3 spans 15 residues. Trimming removed 3 bases from V and 3 bases from J; junction bases left unmatched: 9.

The chain has TRBV2 and TRBJ2-7; TRBD1 or TRBD2 may be the D gene (5 bases each). Germline lookup yields CDR1 SNHLY and CDR2 FYNNEI. Trimming cost V 11 bases and J 0 bases, with 11 bases left between them. This CDR3 spans 12 amino acids. CDR3 amino acids: CAGTGLSYEQYF. Here the CDR3 DNA reads TGTGCCGGGACGGGCCTCTCCTACGAGCAGTACTTC.

The chain has TRBV11-1 and TRBJ2-1, with 7 bases aligning to TRBD2. V lost 1 base to trimming and J lost 2 bases; unmatched junction nucleotides: 5. In germline, CDR1 is SGHAT, CDR2 FQDESV (reference sequence). CDR3 length: 16 amino acids. The DNA for the CDR3 is TGTGCCAGCAGCTTAGGAGGCGGGAGCGCCTACAATGAGCAGTTCTTC. Its translation is CASSLGGGSAYNEQFF.